Here is one TCR beta chain with its context. This clone occurred once. Its specific antigen is unknown. It has no much larger one-base neighbor in the sample; base qualities were not kept. The data stem from a study of tumor-infiltrating lymphocytes in localized non-small cell lung cancer (dated by TCRdb to 2020 to 2023). Regarding the complete study: Several histologies were represented in the cohort, which also included both smokers and never-smokers as well as patients whose samples were collected after neoadjuvant chemotherapy. From each patient came resected tumor tissue plus uninvolved lung tissue from that same patient, and the uninvolved lung tissue was described as non-adjacent to the tumor. TCR sequencing was one of several integrated assays, alongside flow cytometry, multiplex immunofluorescence, RNA-seq, exome sequencing and proteomics, applied to the same patients. In total, the ICON cohort was made up of under 180 surgical patients who had localized non-small cell lung cancer and whose tumors were resected. The paired tumor versus uninvolved lung comparison of immunoSEQ T-cell fraction included 55 patients. What the authors observed across the whole study: TCRbeta sequencing supported higher T cell infiltration in tumors than in uninvolved lung tissue, consistent with immunofluorescence CD3 counts. The TCR-derived T-cell fraction showed no difference between the flow cytometry-defined immunotypes IM1 (good prognosis) and IM2 (poor prognosis). Because different pieces of the same tissue were used for different assays, technical variation could not be separated from intratumor heterogeneity. Assay coverage differed among patients according to how much tissue was available, so only a subset of the cohort had TCR sequencing. Recurrence-free survival showed no association with tumor T-cell fraction measured by TCR sequencing (p = 0.61).

The immunoSEQ assay used for TCR sequencing gave the T-cell fraction in both tumor and uninvolved lung tissue. The study's own analysis went as follows. For survival analysis, patients were split into high (upper tertile) and low (lower two tertiles) T-cell fraction groups and compared by log-rank test. Paired tumor versus uninvolved lung differences in T-cell fraction were tested with a signed-rank test. Imported from immuneACCESS, the table was reduced by TCRdb to in-frame sequences with V and J called. These copies leave out some clones; in studies compared against another copy, an unresolved V gene accounts for under half, and the cause of the remainder is not known. V and J calls plus clone size are reproduced from that table; the DNA served to infer D and trimming. Present in this sample are roughly 24,000 clones, roughly two thirds of which were seen just once. Less than 6.5% of the sample is taken by the ten largest.

The first patient joined ICON in early 2016, and enrollment wrapped up when the last patient was enrolled in 2018. In a subcohort of about 76 patients, fresh tumor and matched uninvolved tissue were collected for in-depth immune analyses, with TCR sequencing among those analyses. No cell sorting was done, and TCR sequencing was instead run on DNA isolated from bulk tissue. The germline V gene gives CDR1 as MDHEN and CDR2 as SYDVKM. V and J are truncated by 6 bases and 1 base respectively, leaving an intervening sequence of 22 bases. CDR3 length: 17 amino acids, cysteine to phenylalanine. Here the CDR3 DNA is all that survives: 51 bases in frame from base 1.

Here the chain combines TRBV28 and TRBJ2-7, with an unclear D gene assignment. The receptor's source is a human donor with non-small cell lung cancer. Sequencing was carried out using lung tumor tissue. The bases are TGTGCCAGCAGATCCGCCGCAGTAGACTCTACTTCCTACGAGCAGTACTTC. Protein translation: CASRSAAVDSTSYEQYF.